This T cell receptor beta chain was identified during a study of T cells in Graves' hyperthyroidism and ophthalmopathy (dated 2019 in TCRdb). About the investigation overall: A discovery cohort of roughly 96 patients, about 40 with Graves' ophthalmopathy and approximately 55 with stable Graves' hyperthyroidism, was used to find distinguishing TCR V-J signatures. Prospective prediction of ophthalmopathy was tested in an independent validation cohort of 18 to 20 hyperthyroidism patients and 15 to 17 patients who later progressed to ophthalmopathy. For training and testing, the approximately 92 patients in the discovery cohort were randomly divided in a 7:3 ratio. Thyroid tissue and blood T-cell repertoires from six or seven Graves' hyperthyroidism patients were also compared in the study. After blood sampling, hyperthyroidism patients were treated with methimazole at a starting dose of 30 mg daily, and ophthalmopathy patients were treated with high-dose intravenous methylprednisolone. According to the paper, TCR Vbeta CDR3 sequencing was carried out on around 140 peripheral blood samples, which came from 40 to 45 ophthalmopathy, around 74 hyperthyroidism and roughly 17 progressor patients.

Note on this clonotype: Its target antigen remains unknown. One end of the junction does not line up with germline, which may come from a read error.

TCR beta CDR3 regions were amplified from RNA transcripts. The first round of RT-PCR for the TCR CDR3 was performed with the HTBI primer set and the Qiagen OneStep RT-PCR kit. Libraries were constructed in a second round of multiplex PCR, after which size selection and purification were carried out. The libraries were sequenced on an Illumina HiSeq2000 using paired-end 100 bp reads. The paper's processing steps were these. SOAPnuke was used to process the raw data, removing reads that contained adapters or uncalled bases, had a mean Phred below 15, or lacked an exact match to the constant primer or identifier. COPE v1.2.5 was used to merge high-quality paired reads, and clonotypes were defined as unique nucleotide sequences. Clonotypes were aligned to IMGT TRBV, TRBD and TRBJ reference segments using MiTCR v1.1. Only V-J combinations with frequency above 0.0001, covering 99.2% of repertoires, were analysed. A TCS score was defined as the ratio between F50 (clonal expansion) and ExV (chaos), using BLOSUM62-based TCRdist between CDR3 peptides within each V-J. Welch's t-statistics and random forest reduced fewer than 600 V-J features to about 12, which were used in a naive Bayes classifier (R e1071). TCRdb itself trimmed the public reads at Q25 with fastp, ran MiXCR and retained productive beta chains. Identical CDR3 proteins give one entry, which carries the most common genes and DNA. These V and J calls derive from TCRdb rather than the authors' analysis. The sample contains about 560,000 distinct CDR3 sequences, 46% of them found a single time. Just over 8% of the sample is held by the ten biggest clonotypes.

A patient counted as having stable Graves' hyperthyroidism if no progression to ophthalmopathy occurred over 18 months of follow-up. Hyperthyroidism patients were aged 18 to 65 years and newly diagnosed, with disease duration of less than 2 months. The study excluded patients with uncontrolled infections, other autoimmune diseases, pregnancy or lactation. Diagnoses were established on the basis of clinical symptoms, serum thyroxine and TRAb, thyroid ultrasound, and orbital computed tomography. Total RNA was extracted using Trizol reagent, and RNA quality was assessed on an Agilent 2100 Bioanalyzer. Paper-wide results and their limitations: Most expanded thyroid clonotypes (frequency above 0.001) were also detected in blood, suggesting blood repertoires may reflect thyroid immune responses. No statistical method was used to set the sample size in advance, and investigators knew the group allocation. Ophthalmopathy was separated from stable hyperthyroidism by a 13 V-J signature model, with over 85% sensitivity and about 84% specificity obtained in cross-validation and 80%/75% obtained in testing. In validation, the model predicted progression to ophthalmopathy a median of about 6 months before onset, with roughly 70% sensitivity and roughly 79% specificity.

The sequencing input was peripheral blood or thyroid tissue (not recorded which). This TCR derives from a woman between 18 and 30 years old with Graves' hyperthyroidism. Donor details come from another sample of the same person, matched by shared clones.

The encoded CDR3 is CATSDSPFYGHTF. The nucleotides are TGTGCCACCAGTGATTCTCCATTCTATGGCCACACCTTC. The chain links TRBV24-1 with TRBJ1-2, with the D gene too uncertain to name. Per the germline V gene, KGHDR is the CDR1 and SFDVKD is the CDR2. The CDR3 goes from the cysteine to the phenylalanine over 13 residues. Just the 39-base CDR3 DNA is kept, in frame starting at base 1.